The clone carrying this T cell receptor (beta chain) was picked up one time. The target antigen is unknown. V shed 2 bases and J shed 2 bases, with 6 bases lying between them. The CDR3 is made up of 12 amino acids. Germline V gives CDR1 GTSNPN, CDR2 SVGIG (reference sequence). Sequencing was performed with immunoSEQ multiplex PCR; in TCRdb, only in-frame clones are kept and a portion is missing. The sample yields around 990,000 clones, approximately 80% seen once. The record originates from a study of shared clonotypes between healthy human individuals. Findings and limits, study-wide: Sharing across several donors was seen in roughly 5% of naive CD4 clonotypes.

The TCR sequence derives from a man between 18 and 35 years old in good health. Some clones in this sample may be carry-over from other donors' samples. This chain connects TRBV30 to TRBJ1-1, with D hard to call. Sequencing used memory CD4+ T cells from PBMCs. The subset is: CD45RA-negative fraction. CDR3 sequence (DNA): TGTGCCTGGAGTAGGGATAACACTGAAGCTTTCTTT. This codes for CAWSRDNTEAFF.